This TCR beta chain originates from a study of blood T cell repertoires in COVID-19. Overall study: Some COVID-19 samples were acute and others convalescent; all came from the United States, Italy and Spain. Sources were T cells, B-cell-depleted T cells, or PBMCs; the material itself was cDNA or gDNA.

The CDR3 runs 14 residues. Germline V gives CDR1 MNHEY, CDR2 SVGAGI. Germline trimming cut 7 bases from V and 8 bases from J; bases unmatched to any gene: 12. Original handling: Using reference gene primer amplification, nucleated cell counts were estimated. The protocol was immunoSEQ multiplex PCR, while the TCRdb copy is restricted to in-frame clones and leaves out a portion. The V and J calls and clone size were taken over from that table, and D and trimming were inferred from the DNA. Among about 99,000 clones listed, 87% were seen once. The clonotype was recovered from a man aged 50 or older in a cohort sampled during active COVID-19. This chain links TRBV6-5 with TRBJ1-2, with 8 bases fitting TRBD1. The sequenced material came from peripheral blood. The CDR3 DNA follows: TGTGCCAGCACCCTGGACAGGGTCGTACGAGGCTACACCTTC. Protein: CASTLDRVVRGYTF.